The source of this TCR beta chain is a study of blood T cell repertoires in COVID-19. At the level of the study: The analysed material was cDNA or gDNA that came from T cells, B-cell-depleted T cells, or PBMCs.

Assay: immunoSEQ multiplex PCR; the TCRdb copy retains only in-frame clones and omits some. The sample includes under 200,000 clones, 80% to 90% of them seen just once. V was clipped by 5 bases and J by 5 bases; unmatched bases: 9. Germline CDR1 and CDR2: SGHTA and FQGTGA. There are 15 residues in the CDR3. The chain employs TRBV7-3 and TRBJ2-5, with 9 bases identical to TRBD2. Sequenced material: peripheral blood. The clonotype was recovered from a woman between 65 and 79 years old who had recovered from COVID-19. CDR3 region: CASSQNSGSGETQYF. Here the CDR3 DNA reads TGTGCCAGCAGCCAGAATAGCGGGAGTGGGGAGACCCAGTACTTC. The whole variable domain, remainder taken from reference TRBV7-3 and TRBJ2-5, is GAGVSQTPSNKVTEKGKYVELRCDPISGHTALYWYRQSLGQGPEFLIYFQGTGAADDSGLPNDRFFAVRPEGSVSTLKIQRTERGDSAVYLCASSQNSGSGETQYFGPGTRLLVL.